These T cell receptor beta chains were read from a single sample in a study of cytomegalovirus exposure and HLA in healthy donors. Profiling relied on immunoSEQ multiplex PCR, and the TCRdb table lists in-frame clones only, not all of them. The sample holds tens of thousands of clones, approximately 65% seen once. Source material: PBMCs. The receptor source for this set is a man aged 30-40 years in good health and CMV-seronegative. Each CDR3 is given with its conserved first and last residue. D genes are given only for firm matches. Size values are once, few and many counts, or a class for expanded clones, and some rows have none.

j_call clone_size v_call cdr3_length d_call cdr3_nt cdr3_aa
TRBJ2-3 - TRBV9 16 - TGTGCCAGCAGAGCCGTGACAGGTTACGGCACAGATACGCAGTATTTT CASRAVTGYGTDTQYF
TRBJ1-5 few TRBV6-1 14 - TGTGCCAGCAGGTTGTCCAGAGGGAATCAGCCCCAGCATTTT CASRLSRGNQPQHF
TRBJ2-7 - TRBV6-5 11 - TGTGCCAGCAGTGTTAGTAACGAGCAGTACTTC CASSVSNEQYF
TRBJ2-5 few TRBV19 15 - TGTGCCAGTAGTATAGAGAGACTAAGCCAAGAGACCCAGTACTTC CASSIERLSQETQYF
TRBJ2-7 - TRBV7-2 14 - TGTGCCAGCAGCGCCCGGGACACAGACTACGAGCAGTACTTC CASSARDTDYEQYF
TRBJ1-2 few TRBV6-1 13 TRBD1 TGTGCCAGCAGCGCTTGGGGACAGGGCGGCTACACCTTC CASSAWGQGGYTF
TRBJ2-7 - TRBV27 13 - TGTGCCAGCGCCGTGGGGAGCCGATACGAGCAGTACTTC CASAVGSRYEQYF
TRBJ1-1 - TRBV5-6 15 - TGTGCCAGCAGCTTGGCCTCGTCTGGGGGCTCTGAAGCTTTCTTT CASSLASSGGSEAFF
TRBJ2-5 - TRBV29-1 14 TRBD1 TGCAGCGTGGAGCAGGGGGCGAGCCAAGAGACCCAGTACTTC CSVEQGASQETQYF
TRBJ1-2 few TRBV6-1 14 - TGTGCCAGCAGTGAAGGCGGGGCCCGCTATGGCTACACCTTC CASSEGGARYGYTF